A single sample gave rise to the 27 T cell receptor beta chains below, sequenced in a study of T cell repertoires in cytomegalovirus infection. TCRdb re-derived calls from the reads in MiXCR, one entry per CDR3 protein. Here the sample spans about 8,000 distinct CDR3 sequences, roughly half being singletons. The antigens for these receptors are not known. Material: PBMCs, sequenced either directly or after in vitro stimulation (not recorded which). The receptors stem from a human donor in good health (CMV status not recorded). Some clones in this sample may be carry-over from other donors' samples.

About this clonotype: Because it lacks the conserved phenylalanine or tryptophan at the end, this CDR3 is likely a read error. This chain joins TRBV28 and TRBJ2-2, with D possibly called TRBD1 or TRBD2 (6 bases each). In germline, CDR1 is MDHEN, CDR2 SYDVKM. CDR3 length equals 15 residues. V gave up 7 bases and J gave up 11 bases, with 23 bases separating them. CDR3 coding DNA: TGTGCCAGCATCACAACGAGACCGGGGGCCGTTGAGCTGTTTTTG. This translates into CASITTRPGAVELFL.

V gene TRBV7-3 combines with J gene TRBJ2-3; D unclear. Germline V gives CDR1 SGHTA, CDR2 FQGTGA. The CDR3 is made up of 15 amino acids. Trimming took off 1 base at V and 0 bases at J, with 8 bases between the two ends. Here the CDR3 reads CASSLIPGSTDTQYF. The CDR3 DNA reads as TGTGCCAGCAGCTTAATACCGGGCAGCACAGATACGCAGTATTTT.

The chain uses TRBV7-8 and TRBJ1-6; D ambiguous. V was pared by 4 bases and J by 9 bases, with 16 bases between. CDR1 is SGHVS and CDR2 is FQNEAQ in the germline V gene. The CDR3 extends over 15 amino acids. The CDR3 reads CASSSLPGHVSPLHF. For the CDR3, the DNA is TGTGCCAGCAGCTCGCTTCCGGGTCACGTTTCACCCCTCCACTTT.

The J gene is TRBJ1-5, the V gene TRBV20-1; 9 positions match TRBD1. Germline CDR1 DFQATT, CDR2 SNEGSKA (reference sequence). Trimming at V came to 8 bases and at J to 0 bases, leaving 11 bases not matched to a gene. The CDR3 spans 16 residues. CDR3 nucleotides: TGCAGTTCTTGGGACAGGGTTCTTTATAGCAATCAGCCCCAGCATTTT. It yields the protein CSSWDRVLYSNQPQHF.

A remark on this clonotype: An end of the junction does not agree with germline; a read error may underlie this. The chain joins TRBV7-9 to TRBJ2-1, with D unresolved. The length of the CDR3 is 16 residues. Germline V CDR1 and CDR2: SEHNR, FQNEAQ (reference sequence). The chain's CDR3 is CASRGLGISTYTEQFF. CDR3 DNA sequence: TGTGCCAGCAGAGGGTTGGGAATATCCACATACACTGAGCAGTTCTTC.

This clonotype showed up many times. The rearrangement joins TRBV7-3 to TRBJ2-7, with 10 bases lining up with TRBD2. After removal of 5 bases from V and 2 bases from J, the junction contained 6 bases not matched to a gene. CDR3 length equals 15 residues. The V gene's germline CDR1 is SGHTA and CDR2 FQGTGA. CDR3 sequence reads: CASSPGLAETYEQYF. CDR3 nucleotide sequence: TGTGCCAGCAGCCCCGGACTAGCGGAGACCTACGAGCAGTACTTC. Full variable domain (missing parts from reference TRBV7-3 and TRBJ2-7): GAGVSQTPSNKVTEKGKYVELRCDPISGHTALYWYRQSLGQGPEFLIYFQGTGAADDSGLPNDRFFAVRPEGSVSTLKIQRTERGDSAVYLCASSPGLAETYEQYFGPGTRLTVT.

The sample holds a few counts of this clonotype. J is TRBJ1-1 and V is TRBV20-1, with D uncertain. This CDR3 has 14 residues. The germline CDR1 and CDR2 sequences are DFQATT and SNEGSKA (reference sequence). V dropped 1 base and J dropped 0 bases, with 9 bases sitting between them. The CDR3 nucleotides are TGCAGTGCTAGAGCTATTAGCATGAACACTGAAGCTTTCTTT. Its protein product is CSARAISMNTEAFF.

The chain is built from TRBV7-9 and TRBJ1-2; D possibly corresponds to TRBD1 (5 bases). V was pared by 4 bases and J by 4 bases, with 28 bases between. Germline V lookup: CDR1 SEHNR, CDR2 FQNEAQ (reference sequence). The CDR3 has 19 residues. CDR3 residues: CASSSTSWGRPVDGYGYTF. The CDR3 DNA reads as TGTGCCAGCAGCTCAACCTCATGGGGCAGGCCAGTGGATGGCTATGGCTACACCTTC.

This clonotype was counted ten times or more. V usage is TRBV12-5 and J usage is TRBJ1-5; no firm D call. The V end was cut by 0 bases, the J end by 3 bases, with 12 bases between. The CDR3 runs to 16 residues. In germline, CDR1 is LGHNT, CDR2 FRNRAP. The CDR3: CASGLVTGPTNQPQHF. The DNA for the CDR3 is TGTGCTAGTGGTTTGGTAACCGGCCCTACCAATCAGCCCCAGCATTTT.

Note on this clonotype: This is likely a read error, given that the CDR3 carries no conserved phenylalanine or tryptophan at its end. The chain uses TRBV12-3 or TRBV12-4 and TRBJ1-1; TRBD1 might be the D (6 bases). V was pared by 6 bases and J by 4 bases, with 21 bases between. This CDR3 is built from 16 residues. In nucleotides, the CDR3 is TGTGCCAGCAGCCGCATGGTTTCCAAACAGGGCACTGAAGCTTTCTTG. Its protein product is CASSRMVSKQGTEAFL.

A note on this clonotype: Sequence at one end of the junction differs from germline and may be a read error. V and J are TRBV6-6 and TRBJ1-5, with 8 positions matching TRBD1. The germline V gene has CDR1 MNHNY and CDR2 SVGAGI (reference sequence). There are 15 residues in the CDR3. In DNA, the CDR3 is TGTGACACAGGGCTCCGACAGGGGACCAATCATCCCCAGCATTTT. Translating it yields CDTGLRQGTNHPQHF.

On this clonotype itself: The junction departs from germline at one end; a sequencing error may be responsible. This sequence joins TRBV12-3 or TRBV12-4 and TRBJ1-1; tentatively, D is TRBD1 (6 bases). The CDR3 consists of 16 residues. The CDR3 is CSSDLRVSKQGTEAFF. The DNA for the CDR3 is TGTTCCAGCGACCTCAGGGTTTCCAAACAGGGCACTGAAGCTTTCTTT.

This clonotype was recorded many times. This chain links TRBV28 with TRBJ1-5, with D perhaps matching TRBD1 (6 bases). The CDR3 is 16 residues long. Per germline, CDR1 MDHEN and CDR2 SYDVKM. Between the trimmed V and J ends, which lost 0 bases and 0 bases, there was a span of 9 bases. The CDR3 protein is CASSLWDRNSNQPQHF. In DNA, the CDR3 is TGTGCCAGCAGTTTATGGGACAGAAATAGCAATCAGCCCCAGCATTTT.

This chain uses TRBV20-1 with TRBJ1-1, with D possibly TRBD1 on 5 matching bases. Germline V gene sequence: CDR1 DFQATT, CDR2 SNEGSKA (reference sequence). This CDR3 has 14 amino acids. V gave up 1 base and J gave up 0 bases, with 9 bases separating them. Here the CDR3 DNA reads TGCAGTGCTAGAGTCGGGGCCATGAACACTGAAGCTTTCTTT. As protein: CSARVGAMNTEAFF.

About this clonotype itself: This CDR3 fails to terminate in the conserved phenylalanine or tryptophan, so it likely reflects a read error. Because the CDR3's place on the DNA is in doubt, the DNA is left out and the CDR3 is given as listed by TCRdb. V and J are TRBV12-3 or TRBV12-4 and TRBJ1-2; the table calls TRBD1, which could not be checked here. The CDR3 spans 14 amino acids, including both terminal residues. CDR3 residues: CSGSYTGPHYVYNL.

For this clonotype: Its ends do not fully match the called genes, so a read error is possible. The CDR3 loop is CATCLRQGTNQLQHF. Here the CDR3 DNA reads TGTGCCACCTGCCTCCGACAGGGGACCAATCAGCTCCAGCATTTT. The genes are TRBV6-1 and TRBJ1-5, with 8 bases aligning to TRBD1. Per germline, CDR1 MNHNS and CDR2 SASEGT. This CDR3 is built from 15 residues.

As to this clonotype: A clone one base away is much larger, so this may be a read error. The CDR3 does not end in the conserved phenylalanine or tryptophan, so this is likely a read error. CDR3 in amino acids: CASSPGGTDTQYL. The CDR3 DNA follows: TGTGCCAGCAGCCCCGGGGGCACAGATACGCAGTATTTG. The gene calls are TRBV9 and TRBJ2-3, with a tentative D call TRBD2 (5 bases). Germline-derived CDR1 and CDR2 are SGDLS and YYNGEE. CDR3 length equals 13 residues. V lost 4 bases and J lost 1, with 7 bases in between.

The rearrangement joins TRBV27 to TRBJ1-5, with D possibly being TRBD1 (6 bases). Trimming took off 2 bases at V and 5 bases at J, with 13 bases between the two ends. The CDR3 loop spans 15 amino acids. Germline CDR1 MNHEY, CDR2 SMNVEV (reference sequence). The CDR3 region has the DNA TGTGCCAGCAGTTTAACAGGGTTGTACTATCAGCCCCAGCATTTT. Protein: CASSLTGLYYQPQHF.

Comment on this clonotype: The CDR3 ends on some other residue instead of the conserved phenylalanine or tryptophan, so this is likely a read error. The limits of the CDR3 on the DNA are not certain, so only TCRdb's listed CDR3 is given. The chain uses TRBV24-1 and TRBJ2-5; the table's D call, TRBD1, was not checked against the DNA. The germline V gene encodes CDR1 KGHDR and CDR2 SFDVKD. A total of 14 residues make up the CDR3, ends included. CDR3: CATSDVTGEETPYL.

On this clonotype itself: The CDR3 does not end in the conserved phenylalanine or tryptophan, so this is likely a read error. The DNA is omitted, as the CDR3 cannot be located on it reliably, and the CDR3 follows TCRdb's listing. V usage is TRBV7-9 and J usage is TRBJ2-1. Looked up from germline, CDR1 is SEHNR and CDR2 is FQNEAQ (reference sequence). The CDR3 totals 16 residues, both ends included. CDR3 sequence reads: CASNLLGISNYNEQSV.

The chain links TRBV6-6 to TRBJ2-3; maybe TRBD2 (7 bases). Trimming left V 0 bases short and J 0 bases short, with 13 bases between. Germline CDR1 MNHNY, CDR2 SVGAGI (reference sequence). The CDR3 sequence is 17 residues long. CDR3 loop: CASSYSSAGASTDTQYF. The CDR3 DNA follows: TGTGCCAGCAGTTACTCGAGCGCGGGGGCTAGCACAGATACGCAGTATTTT.

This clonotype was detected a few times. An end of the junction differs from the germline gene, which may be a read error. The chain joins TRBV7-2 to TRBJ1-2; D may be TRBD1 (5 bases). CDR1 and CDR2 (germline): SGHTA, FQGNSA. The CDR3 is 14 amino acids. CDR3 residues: CASSLAPGHNGYTF. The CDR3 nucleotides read TGTGCCAGCAGCCTAGCCCCCGGACACAATGGCTACACCTTC.

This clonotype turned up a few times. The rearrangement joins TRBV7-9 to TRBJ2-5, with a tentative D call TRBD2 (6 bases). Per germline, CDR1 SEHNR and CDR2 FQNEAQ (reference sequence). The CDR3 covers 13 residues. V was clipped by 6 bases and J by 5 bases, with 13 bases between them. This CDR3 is CASRWGGDETQYF. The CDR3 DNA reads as TGTGCCAGCAGATGGGGAGGCGATGAGACCCAGTACTTC.

CDR3 residues: CASSQDHGTSFPNEQFF. The CDR3 nucleotides are TGCGCCAGCAGCCAAGATCACGGGACTAGTTTTCCCAATGAGCAGTTCTTC. This chain uses TRBV4-1 with TRBJ2-1; 8 bases agree with TRBD2. Germline CDR1 and CDR2: MGHRA and YSYEKL. The CDR3 is 17 amino acids. The V segment lost 0 bases and the J segment 6 bases; nucleotides outside the gene matches: 10.

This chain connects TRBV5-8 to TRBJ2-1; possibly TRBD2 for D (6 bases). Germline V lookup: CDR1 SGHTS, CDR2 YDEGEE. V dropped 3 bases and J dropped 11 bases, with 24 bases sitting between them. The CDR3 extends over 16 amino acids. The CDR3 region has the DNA TGTGCCAGCAGCTCCTCGGCGGGACCGGGGACTCGTCAGCAGTTCTTC. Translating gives CASSSSAGPGTRQQFF.

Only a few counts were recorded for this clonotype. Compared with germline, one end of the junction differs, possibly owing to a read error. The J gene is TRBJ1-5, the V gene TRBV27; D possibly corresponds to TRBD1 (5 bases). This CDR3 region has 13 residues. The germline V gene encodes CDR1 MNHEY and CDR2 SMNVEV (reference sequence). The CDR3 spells CARSAGSGQPHRF. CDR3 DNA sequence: TGTGCCAGAAGTGCAGGGTCTGGGCAGCCCCATCGTTTT.

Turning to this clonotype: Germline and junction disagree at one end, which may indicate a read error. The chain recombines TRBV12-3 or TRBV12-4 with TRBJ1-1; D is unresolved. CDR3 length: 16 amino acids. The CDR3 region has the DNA TGTGCCAGCAGCCTCCGGGTTTCCAAACCGGGCACTGAATCTTTCTTT. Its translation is CASSLRVSKPGTESFF.